This T cell receptor (beta chain) was recovered during a study of a mutant IDH1 vaccine in newly diagnosed glioma (dated by TCRdb to about 2021). For the study in its entirety: Vaccination began 4-6 weeks after radiotherapy alone, or alongside temozolomide cycles in the chemotherapy-containing groups. Of the roughly 34 treated patients, approximately 60% were male and about 40% were female, and the mean age was roughly 40 years. Prior to enrollment, patients had been given standard therapy consisting of radiotherapy alone, temozolomide alone, or radiochemotherapy with temozolomide, with the combination given to most patients. The week-35 safety follow-up took place at visit V12, and the week-47 end of study took place at visit V13. Peripheral blood was drawn at six visits: V03 (baseline), V05, V07, V10, V12 and V13. Longitudinal TCRB deep sequencing was done for 25 to 30 treated patients, wherever samples were available for exploratory analyses.

Libraries were made using the immunoSEQ multiplex PCR assay. Rearranged TCR beta chain sequences were amplified with the hsTCRB Kit following the manufacturer's protocol. TCRB libraries were sequenced on an Illumina MiSeq. In the authors' own workflow: Demultiplexing, trimming and gene mapping were performed with the kit vendor's proprietary platform. Drawn from immuneACCESS, this table holds only the in-frame rearrangements with V and J called that TCRdb kept. Clones are partly lost; checked studies trace under half to an unresolved V gene and leave the rest unexplained. V and J calls and clone size are given by that table; D and trimming were obtained from the DNA. For this sample there are about 56,000 clones; about 86% appear just once. The top ten clonotypes cover roughly 1.5% of the sample. Overall study outcomes, separate from this receptor: Availability determined which PBMC samples were chosen for TCRB deep sequencing. No apparent relationship was observed between pseudoprogression and alterations in the top peripheral T cell clonotypes detected by TCRB sequencing. Immune responses induced by the vaccine were seen in around 93% of patients across multiple MHC alleles. The authors noted that analyses of patient blood samples could not be reproduced because of sample limitations.

From the cysteine up to the phenylalanine, the CDR3 has a length of 15 residues. The entry retains the CDR3 DNA only, 45 bases that are in frame from base 1. V sheds 2 bases and J sheds 6 bases, leaving 17 bases between their ends. CDR1 and CDR2, looked up from the germline V gene, are SGHRS and YFSETQ. Read against the paper, the sample's time point label means: week 35, safety follow-up. A 20-mer mutant IDH1 peptide at 300 micrograms in Montanide made up each vaccine dose, which was injected subcutaneously together with topical imiquimod. Across visits V03 through V10, patients got a total of eight vaccinations, given in weeks 1, 3, 5, 7, 11, 15, 19 and 23. All donors had newly diagnosed IDH1-mutant astrocytomas of WHO grade 3 or 4 that showed loss of nuclear ATRX. The samples were drawn from NOA16, a multicentre, single-arm, open-label phase I trial in Germany that tested a mutant IDH1 peptide vaccine in humans for the first time. Genomic DNA for TCRB sequencing was isolated from EDTA blood with the DNeasy Blood and Tissue Kit.

The sample holds a few counts of this clone. There is no known antigen for this receptor. Per-base qualities were not stored, and no clone one base away is much larger. Recombination joined TRBV5-1 with TRBJ1-1; TRBD1 could be the D gene, as 6 bases match. This sample comprised PBMCs, obtained from a glioma patient whose treatment included an IDH1 peptide vaccine. The clonotype originates from a man aged 40-49 years with glioma. The nucleotide sequence is given as TGCGCCAGCAGCTTAGGACAAACAGGGAGCGCTGAAGCTTTCTTT. Translated, this is CASSLGQTGSAEAFF.